These 18 T cell receptor beta chains came from one sample sequenced in a study of spatial heterogeneity in lung cancer. MiXCR, applied by TCRdb to the 5' RACE reads, yields one record per CDR3 protein. The sample has thousands of distinct CDR3 sequences; roughly 5.4% are singletons. Described time point: sample taken at primary tumor resection. The sample here was normal lung tissue next to the tumor, taken at surgery. Receptor source: a female donor with early-stage non-small cell lung cancer.

This clonotype turned up a few times. The chain recombines TRBV28 with TRBJ2-5; the D call may be TRBD1 or TRBD2 (5 bases each). Germline-derived CDR1 and CDR2 are MDHEN and SYDVKM. There are 14 residues in the CDR3. The V end was cut by 5 bases, the J end by 9 bases, with 19 bases between. Written as DNA, the CDR3 is TGTGCCAGCAGTCTCCGGGACCGCCTAGGGGCCCAGTACTTC. This encodes CASSLRDRLGAQYF.

In this sample, this clonotype is medium-sized. CDR3 sequence: CASSRRGWQPQHF. In DNA, the CDR3 is TGTGCCAGCAGTCGACGGGGCTGGCAGCCCCAGCATTTT. The V gene is TRBV12-3 or TRBV12-4, the J gene TRBJ1-5; TRBD1 might be the D (5 bases). Trimming stripped 5 bases from V and 7 bases from J, with 12 bases between. The CDR3 totals 13 residues.

Judged by abundance, this clonotype is medium-sized. The chain recombines TRBV29-1 with TRBJ2-7, with TRBD1 identical over 9 bases. Trimming at V came to 2 bases and at J to 7 bases, leaving 6 bases not matched to a gene. This CDR3 spans 13 amino acids. Germline V gene sequence: CDR1 SQVTM, CDR2 ANQGSEA. CDR3 DNA sequence: TGCAGCGTTGAACCGGGACAGGGAGTGGAGCAGTACTTC. Its protein is CSVEPGQGVEQYF.

This clonotype is deemed medium-sized. This rearrangement joins TRBV9 to TRBJ1-6, with D possibly matching TRBD1 (6 bases). V lost 4 bases to trimming and J lost 8 bases, with 19 bases between them. CDR3 length equals 16 residues. Germline CDR1 reads SGDLS; CDR2 reads YYNGEE. The CDR3 coding sequence is TGTGCCAGCAGCCCCGAGGGGGGCAGGGGCTATTCACCCCTCCACTTT. Translation gives CASSPEGGRGYSPLHF.

In this sample, this clonotype is medium-sized. This rearrangement joins TRBV11-3 to TRBJ2-3, with D possibly matching TRBD1 (7 bases). Germline CDR1 and CDR2: SGHNT and YENEEA. V gave up 5 bases and J gave up 6 bases, with 9 bases separating them. The CDR3 loop spans 12 amino acids. CDR3 sequence reads: CASSPGGDTQYF. The CDR3 bases are TGTGCCAGCAGCCCAGGGGGGGATACGCAGTATTTT.

This clonotype came up many times. A much more abundant neighbour one base away suggests this may be a read error. This chain uses TRBV5-1 with TRBJ2-5; D is uncertain. The CDR3 has 12 amino acids. The V gene's germline CDR1 is SGHRS and CDR2 YFSETQ. The ends were cut back, 0 bases at V and 2 bases at J, with 2 bases in the middle. CDR3 sequence (DNA): TGCGCCAGCAGCTTGGAACAAGAGACCCAGTACTTC. Residues: CASSLEQETQYF.

The chain combines TRBV20-1 with TRBJ2-7; D perhaps matches TRBD2 (5 bases). Per the germline V gene, CDR1 is DFQATT and CDR2 is SNEGSKA (reference sequence). The CDR3 runs to 14 residues. Trimming left V 3 bases short and J 4 bases short, with 16 bases between. CDR3: CSARRDIGVYEQYF. The CDR3 nucleotides are TGCAGTGCTAGGAGGGATATCGGGGTTTACGAGCAGTACTTC.

This clonotype is categorized as medium-sized. This chain links TRBV15 with TRBJ2-5; D perhaps matches TRBD1 (5 bases). The ends were cut back, 1 base at V and 7 bases at J, with 7 bases in the middle. The germline V gene has CDR1 LNHNV and CDR2 YYDKDF (reference sequence). The CDR3 sequence is 12 residues long. The CDR3 spells CATSRAQGTQYF. The CDR3 DNA reads TGTGCCACCAGCAGAGCCCAGGGGACCCAGTACTTC.

In this sample, this clonotype is medium-sized. The gene calls are TRBV6-4 and TRBJ2-6; 11 bases map to TRBD1. Trimming removed 6 bases from V and 3 bases from J; junction bases left unmatched: 7. Germline V gene sequence: CDR1 MRHNA, CDR2 SNTAGT. The CDR3 is made up of 17 amino acids. The CDR3 region is CASSPGQGADGANVLTF. Here the CDR3 DNA reads TGTGCCAGCAGCCCAGGACAGGGGGCGGATGGGGCCAACGTCCTGACTTTC.

By sample fraction, this clonotype is medium-sized. The rearrangement joins TRBV20-1 to TRBJ1-5, with TRBD1 matching over 7 bases. With V trimmed by 4 bases and J by 3 bases, 6 bases remained unmatched. The CDR3 covers 14 residues. In germline, CDR1 is DFQATT, CDR2 SNEGSKA (reference sequence). The CDR3, as DNA: TGCAGTGCTACCCAGGGACAGCTCAATCAGCCCCAGCATTTT. Its protein product is CSATQGQLNQPQHF.

This clonotype rates as medium-sized. The genes are TRBV6-2 or TRBV6-3 and TRBJ2-1; 15 nucleotides match TRBD2. Per the germline V gene, CDR1 is MNHEY and CDR2 is SVGEGT. The CDR3 is 16 residues long. With 6 bases clipped from V and 9 bases from J, the junction kept 9 bases outside the gene matches. The chain's CDR3 is CASSPSGGLAGGEQFF. Here the CDR3 DNA reads TGTGCCAGCAGCCCCAGCGGGGGACTAGCGGGAGGTGAGCAGTTCTTC.

In its sample, this clonotype is medium-sized. The chain is built from TRBV20-1 and TRBJ2-1; TRBD2 might be the D (5 bases). The V gene's germline CDR1 is DFQATT and CDR2 SNEGSKA (reference sequence). The CDR3 consists of 14 residues. V was shortened by 4 bases and J by 5 bases, with 15 bases between the two germline ends. The CDR3 sequence: CSAKSREWDNEQFF. The CDR3 DNA reads as TGCAGTGCTAAGAGTAGGGAGTGGGACAATGAGCAGTTCTTC.

This clonotype was recorded many times. CDR3 residues: CASSLGDRGSGNTIYF. The CDR3, as DNA: TGCGCCAGCAGCTTAGGGGACAGGGGTTCAGGAAACACCATATATTTT. This chain links TRBV5-1 with TRBJ1-3; 10 bases are shared with TRBD1. The CDR3 covers 16 residues. Looked up from germline, CDR1 is SGHRS and CDR2 is YFSETQ. Germline trimming cut 2 bases from V and 4 bases from J; bases unmatched to any gene: 6.

This clonotype occurred many times. This chain links TRBV20-1 with TRBJ2-2; D is perhaps TRBD1 or TRBD2 (5 bases each). This CDR3 region has 13 residues. V lost 5 bases and J lost 2, with 9 bases in between. Germline CDR1 is DFQATT and CDR2 is SNEGSKA (reference sequence). The CDR3 DNA follows: TGCAGTGCTCCCGGGGCCAACACCGGGGAGCTGTTTTTT. Translated: CSAPGANTGELFF.

Sample share makes this clonotype medium-sized. The chain joins TRBV7-9 to TRBJ2-1, with D uncertain. CDR1 and CDR2 from the germline V gene are SEHNR and FQNEAQ (reference sequence). There are 14 residues in the CDR3. The V end lost 1 base, the J end lost 4 bases, and 8 bases lay between the germline ends. The CDR3 DNA is TGTGCCAGCAGCTTAGTGGAGAAGTACAATGAGCAGTTCTTC. This codes for CASSLVEKYNEQFF.

This clonotype appeared many times. A much larger clone sits a single nucleotide away, making a read error possible. The chain has TRBV2 and TRBJ1-2, with a weak D call TRBD1 (5 bases). The CDR3 spans 13 residues. Germline loops: CDR1 SNHLY, CDR2 FYNNEI. The CDR3 spells CASSSGPDYGYNF. The CDR3 DNA reads as TGTGCCAGCAGTTCGGGACCCGACTATGGCTACAACTTC.

This clonotype was seen repeatedly, ten times or more. A much more abundant neighbour one base away suggests this may be a read error. The chain recombines TRBV20-1 with TRBJ1-2, with D perhaps matching TRBD1 (6 bases). The CDR3 has 12 amino acids. Germline lookup yields CDR1 DFQATT and CDR2 SNEGSKA (reference sequence). The CDR3 DNA follows: TGCAGTGCTAGAATGGGGGCGGAGGGCTACAACTTC. It codes for CSARMGAEGYNF.

By share, this clonotype counts as medium-sized. The chain carries TRBV7-6 and TRBJ2-7; D may correspond to TRBD1 or TRBD2 (5 bases each). V lost 5 bases to trimming and J lost 3 bases, with 17 bases between them. CDR1 is SGHVS, CDR2 FNYEAQ, per germline. This CDR3 is 15 amino acids long. The CDR3 DNA reads as TGTGCCAGCAGCCTTCTGGGACGCCGAATCTACGAGCAGTACTTC. It translates to CASSLLGRRIYEQYF.